A single T cell receptor beta chain is shown here with its context. Antigen: not known. This CDR3 is also generated by other DNA sequences in the sample. These data come from a study of cytomegalovirus exposure and HLA in healthy donors. Whole-study findings and limits: TRBV6-2, TRBV6-3 and some other V segments were unresolvable in 87-base-pair reads. The study listed some 160 cytomegalovirus-associated TCR beta chains. Most subjects' HLA-A and HLA-B alleles were reportedly predicted from TCR beta sequences.

Germline CDR1 reads SGHNT; CDR2 reads YYREEE (reference sequence). The CDR3 sequence is 13 residues long. V was clipped by 0 bases and J by 7 bases, with 10 bases between them. It was with 60 Vbeta and 13 Jbeta primers that the PCR ran. Assay used: immunoSEQ multiplex PCR; TCRdb lists only in-frame clones, some missing. The sample has 110,000 or so clones; 67% are singletons. The J gene is TRBJ1-2, the V gene TRBV5-4; D perhaps matches TRBD1 (5 bases). Sequences were obtained from PBMCs. The receptor comes from a man aged 18 to 30 in good health and CMV-seropositive. DNA of the CDR3: TGTGCCAGCAGCTTGGACGGCGGGGGTGGCTACACCTTC. It yields the protein CASSLDGGGGYTF.